Listed here are 5 T cell receptor beta chains from one sample, sequenced in a study of T cell changes during pregnancy in multiple sclerosis. The protocol was immunoSEQ multiplex PCR, while the TCRdb copy is restricted to in-frame clones and leaves out a portion. The table has roughly 100,000 clones, roughly 91% seen once. Here the sequenced sample was peripheral blood, taken after pregnancy. The source of these receptors is a female donor in good health, enrolled as a control in a pregnancy study.

This chain links TRBV5-4 with TRBJ2-7, with 13 bases identical to TRBD2. The ends lost 5 bases at V and 7 bases at J; junction bases unmatched: 9. Per the germline V gene, CDR1 is SGHNT and CDR2 is YYREEE (reference sequence). The CDR3 contains 15 residues. The CDR3 DNA reads as TGTGCCAGCAGTTTTGGACTAGCGGGGGCGGGGGAGCAGTACTTC. This translates into CASSFGLAGAGEQYF.

V gene TRBV9 combines with J gene TRBJ1-1; D unresolved. This CDR3 is built from 14 residues. Germline-derived CDR1 and CDR2 are SGDLS and YYNGEE. The V end lost 3 bases, the J end lost 1 base, and 10 bases lay between the germline ends. The CDR3 loop reads CASSAQTSNTEAFF. The CDR3, as DNA: TGTGCCAGCAGCGCCCAGACTTCGAACACTGAAGCTTTCTTT. Supplemented by reference TRBV9 and TRBJ1-1, the full variable domain reads DSGVTQTPKHLITATGQRVTLRCSPRSGDLSVYWYQQSLDQGLQFLIQYYNGEERAKGNILERFSAQQFPDLHSELNLSSLELGDSALYFCASSAQTSNTEAFFGQGTRLTVV.

The V and J genes are TRBV4-3 and TRBJ2-1; TRBD2 agrees at 8 bases. V shed 6 bases, J shed 8 bases, and the junction held 12 bases outside the gene matches. Germline lookup yields CDR1 LGHNA and CDR2 YSLEER. The CDR3 is 15 residues long. The CDR3 DNA sequence: TGCGCCAGCAGGCGTGTCCAGCGGGGGTGGGATGAGCAGTTCTTC. Amino acid sequence: CASRRVQRGWDEQFF.

This chain connects TRBV10-3 to TRBJ1-3; D unclear. V lost 5 bases and J lost 4, with 12 bases in between. Germline V lookup: CDR1 ENHRY, CDR2 SYGVKD. The length of the CDR3 is 14 residues. The CDR3 nucleotides read TGTGCCATCAGTATTACCGAAGAGGGAAACACCATATATTTT. It is translated as CAISITEEGNTIYF.

This clone was found once. J is TRBJ2-5 and V is TRBV12-2; the D call in the table, TRBD2, was not verified against the DNA. TRBV12-2 is a known pseudogene. This CDR3 spans 15 amino acids. The CDR3 loop reads CASRQCEGGEETQYF. As DNA, the CDR3 is TGTGCAAGTCGCCAATGCGAGGGCGGGGAAGAGACCCAGTACTTC.